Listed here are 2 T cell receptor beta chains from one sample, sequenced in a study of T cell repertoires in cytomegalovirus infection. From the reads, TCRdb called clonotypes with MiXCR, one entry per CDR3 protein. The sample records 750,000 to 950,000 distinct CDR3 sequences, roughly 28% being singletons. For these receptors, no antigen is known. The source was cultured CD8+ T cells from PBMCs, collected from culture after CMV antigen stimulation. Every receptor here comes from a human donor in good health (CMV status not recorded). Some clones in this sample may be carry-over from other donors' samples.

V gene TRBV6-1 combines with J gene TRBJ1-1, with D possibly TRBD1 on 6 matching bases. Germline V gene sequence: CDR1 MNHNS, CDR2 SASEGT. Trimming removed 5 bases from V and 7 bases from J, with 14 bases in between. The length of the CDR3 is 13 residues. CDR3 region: CASSLLGHGEAFF. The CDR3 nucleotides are TGTGCCAGCAGTCTCCTGGGACACGGTGAAGCTTTCTTT.

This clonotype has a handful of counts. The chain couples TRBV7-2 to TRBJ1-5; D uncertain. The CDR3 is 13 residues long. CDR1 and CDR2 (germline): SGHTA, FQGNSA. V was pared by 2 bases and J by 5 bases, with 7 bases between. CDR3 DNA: TGTGCCAGCAGCTTACCCGGCCATCAGCCCCAGCATTTT. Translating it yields CASSLPGHQPQHF.